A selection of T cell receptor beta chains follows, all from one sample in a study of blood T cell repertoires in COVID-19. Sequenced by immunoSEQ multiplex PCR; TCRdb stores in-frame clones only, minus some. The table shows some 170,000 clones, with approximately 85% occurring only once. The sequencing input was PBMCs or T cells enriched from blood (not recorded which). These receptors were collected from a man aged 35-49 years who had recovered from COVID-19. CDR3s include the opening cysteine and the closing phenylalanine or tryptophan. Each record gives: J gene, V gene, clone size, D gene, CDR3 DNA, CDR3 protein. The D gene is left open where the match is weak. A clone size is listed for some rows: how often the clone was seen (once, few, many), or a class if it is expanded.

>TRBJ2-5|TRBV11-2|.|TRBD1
TGTGCCAGCAGCGCGGGACAGGGAATCGAAGAGACCCAGTACTTC
CASSAGQGIEETQYF
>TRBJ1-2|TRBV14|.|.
TGTGCCAGCAGCTCGATGGGGGGGGTCTATGGCTACACCTTC
CASSSMGGVYGYTF
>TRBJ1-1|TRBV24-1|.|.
TGTGCCACCAGTGATTTGCCGACTGAAGCTTTCTTT
CATSDLPTEAFF
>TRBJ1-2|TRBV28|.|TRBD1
TGTGCCAGCAGGCCAGGGACAGAAAGCTACTATGGCTACACCTTC
CASRPGTESYYGYTF
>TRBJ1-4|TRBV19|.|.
TGTGCCAGTAGTGCGGTGTCAGTTGAAAAACTGTTTTTT
CASSAVSVEKLFF
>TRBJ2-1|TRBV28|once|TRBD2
TGTGCCAGCACCTCTCGTATAGCGGGAGTCTATGAGCAGTTCTTC
CASTSRIAGVYEQFF
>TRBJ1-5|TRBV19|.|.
TGTGCCAGTAGTAGTATTCAGGTCAGTCAGCCCCAGCATTTT
CASSSIQVSQPQHF
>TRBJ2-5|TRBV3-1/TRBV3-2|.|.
TGTGCCAGCAGCCGGTTTAGTAGCCCGCAGTATTACTTC
CASSRFSSPQYYF
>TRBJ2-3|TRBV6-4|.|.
TGTGCCGGGCCTCGAACAGATACGCAGTATTTT
CAGPRTDTQYF
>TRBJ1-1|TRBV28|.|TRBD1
TGTGCCAGCAGTCCGATGACAGGGGAGAACACTGAAGCTTTCTTT
CASSPMTGENTEAFF
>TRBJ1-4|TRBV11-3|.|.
TGTGCCAGCAGCCCGGGGAAGGGCGGGAGTGAAAAACTGTTTTTT
CASSPGKGGSEKLFF
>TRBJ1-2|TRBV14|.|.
TGTGCCAGCAGCCAAGATAGGTCCGGGACTGCCTATGGCTACACCTTC
CASSQDRSGTAYGYTF
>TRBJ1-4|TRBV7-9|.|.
TGTGCCAGCAGCTTATTAGGCAGGGTAAATGAAAAACTGTTTTTT
CASSLLGRVNEKLFF
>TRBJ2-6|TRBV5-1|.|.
TGCGCCAGCAGCGAAATGTCGGGGGCTGGGGCCAACGTCCTGACTTTC
CASSEMSGAGANVLTF
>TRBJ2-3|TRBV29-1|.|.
TGCAGCGTTTTAAGCACAGATACGCAGTATTTT
CSVLSTDTQYF
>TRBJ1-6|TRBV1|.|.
TGCACCAGCAGCCAAGATGAGCGCAATTCACCCCTCCACTTT
CTSSQDERNSPLHF
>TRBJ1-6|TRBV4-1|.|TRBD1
TGCGCCAGCAGCCCCAGGGACAGGGTTGGCTCACCCCTCCACTTT
CASSPRDRVGSPLHF
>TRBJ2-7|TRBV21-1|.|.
TGTGCCAGCAGCAATTGGGCGGGCCCGGGCGAGCAGTACTTC
CASSNWAGPGEQYF
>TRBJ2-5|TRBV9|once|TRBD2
TGTGCCAGCAGCGCGACTAGCGGGGTACATCAAGAGACCCAGTACTTC
CASSATSGVHQETQYF
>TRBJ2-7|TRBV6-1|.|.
TGTGCCAGCAGTGAATGGTTCAGCTCCTACGAGCAGTACTTC
CASSEWFSSYEQYF
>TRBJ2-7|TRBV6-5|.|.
TGTGCCAGCAGTTACTCTGCTTTCAGGGGACGGAACGAGCAGTACTTC
CASSYSAFRGRNEQYF
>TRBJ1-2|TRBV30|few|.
TGTGCCTGGAGCAACACGGAGGGCTACACCTTC
CAWSNTEGYTF
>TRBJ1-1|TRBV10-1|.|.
TGCGCCAGCAGTGAGGCGATCATGAACACTGAAGCTTTCTTT
CASSEAIMNTEAFF
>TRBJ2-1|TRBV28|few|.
TGTGCCAGCAGTTTTTCGCAGGAGCAGTTCTTC
CASSFSQEQFF
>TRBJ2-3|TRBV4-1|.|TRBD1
TGCGCCAGCAGCTCCCGTAGATTTTGGACAGGCCCCGGACACACAGATACGCAGTATTTT
CASSSRRFWTGPGHTDTQYF
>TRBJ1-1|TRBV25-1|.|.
TGTGCCAGCAGAAAGGAAACAGGGTCCACTGAAGCTTTCTTT
CASRKETGSTEAFF
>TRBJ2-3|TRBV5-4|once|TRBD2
TGTGCCAGCAGCGTGCACTTACTAGCGGGGGGGCAGTGGGGCACAGATACGCAGTATTTT
CASSVHLLAGGQWGTDTQYF
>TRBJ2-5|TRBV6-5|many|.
TGTGCCAGCAGTTCGGAGACGGGTGAGACCCAGTACTTC
CASSSETGETQYF
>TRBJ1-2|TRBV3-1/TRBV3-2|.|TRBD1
TGTGCCAGCAGCCCCGGACAGGTGCTTAACTATGGCTACACCTTC
CASSPGQVLNYGYTF
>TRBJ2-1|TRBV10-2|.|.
TGCGCCAGCAGCCCGTCCGGGACTCCCACGGGGGAGCAGTTCTTC
CASSPSGTPTGEQFF
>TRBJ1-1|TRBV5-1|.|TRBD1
TGCGCCAGCAGCCGGGACAGGCCTGCTGAAGCTTTCTTT
CASSRDRPAEAFF
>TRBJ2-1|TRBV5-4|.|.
TGTGCCAGCAGCTTACAGGGCGGGAGAATAAATGAGCAGTTCTTC
CASSLQGGRINEQFF
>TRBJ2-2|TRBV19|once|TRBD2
TGTGCCAGTAGTATAGAGACCAGCGGGAGGACCGGGGAGCTGTTTTTT
CASSIETSGRTGELFF
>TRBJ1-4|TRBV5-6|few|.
TGTGCCAGCAGCGGCGACTTACTCGCAACTAATGAAAAACTGTTTTTT
CASSGDLLATNEKLFF
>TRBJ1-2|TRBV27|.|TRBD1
TGTGCCAGCAGTTCAAGCTGGGACAGGGATCTCTATGGCTACACCTTC
CASSSSWDRDLYGYTF
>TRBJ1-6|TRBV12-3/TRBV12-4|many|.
TGTGCCACGACGGGGGGCGCGGTATCACCCCTCCACTTT
CATTGGAVSPLHF
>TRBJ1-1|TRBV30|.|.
TGTGCCTGGAGTGTCGGGTCCGACGGCACTGAAGCTTTCTTT
CAWSVGSDGTEAFF
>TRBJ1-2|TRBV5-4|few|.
TGTGCCAGCAGCATGGGGGCCACTGTGGATGGCTACACCTTC
CASSMGATVDGYTF
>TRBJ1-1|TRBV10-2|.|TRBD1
TGCGCCAGCAGTGACCCGACAGGGGAGGACTTGGCTGAAGCTTTCTTT
CASSDPTGEDLAEAFF
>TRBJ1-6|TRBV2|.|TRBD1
TGTGCCAGCAGTGTTATCGGGACAGGGAATTCACCCCTCCACTTT
CASSVIGTGNSPLHF
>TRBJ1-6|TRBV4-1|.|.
TGCGCCAGCAGCCAAGATGGGGGCGAATATTCACCCCTCCACTTT
CASSQDGGEYSPLHF
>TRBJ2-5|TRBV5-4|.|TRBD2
TGTGCCAGCAGCTCCGGGGCTAGCGGGGGCCAAGAGACCCAGTACTTC
CASSSGASGGQETQYF
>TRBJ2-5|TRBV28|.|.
TGTGCCAGCAGTTCTGGGGGGATGGAGACCCAGTACTTC
CASSSGGMETQYF
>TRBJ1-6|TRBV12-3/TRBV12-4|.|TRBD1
TGTGCCAGCAGTTGGACAGGGAACTCACCCCTCCACTTT
CASSWTGNSPLHF
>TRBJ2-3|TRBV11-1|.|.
TGTGCCAGCAGCGCCCGACACGTTACAGATACGCAGTATTTT
CASSARHVTDTQYF
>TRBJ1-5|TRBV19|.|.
TGTGCCAGTAGTATAGCCAAGGGGCCCAATCAGCCCCAGCATTTT
CASSIAKGPNQPQHF
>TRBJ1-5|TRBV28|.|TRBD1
TGTGCCAGCAGTTTCAGGGACAGGGACAATCAGCCCCAGCATTTT
CASSFRDRDNQPQHF
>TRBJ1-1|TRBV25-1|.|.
TGTGCCAGCAGTGAGGGGGCCCGACCTGAAGCTTTCTTT
CASSEGARPEAFF
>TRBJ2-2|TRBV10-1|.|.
TGCGCCAGCAGTGAGTCTCGGGGGTTCGGGGAGCTGTTTTTT
CASSESRGFGELFF